The 30 T cell receptor beta chains reported below all come from one sample, sequenced in a study of CD8+ T cells in alopecia areata. Treatment described: oral pan-JAK inhibitor, 5-10 mg twice daily. RNA extraction was followed by reverse transcription into cDNA, which acted as the sequencing template. Profiling relied on immunoSEQ multiplex PCR, and the TCRdb table lists in-frame clones only, not all of them. The data contain 80,000 to 100,000 clones, 44% of them singletons. The sequencing here drew on CD8+ T cells sorted from blood, taken at week 24, from a patient treated with tofacitinib. These receptors came from a human donor with alopecia areata.

The chain uses TRBV14 and TRBJ2-2, with 8 bases lining up with TRBD1. This CDR3 is built from 15 residues. The junction had 6 bases not matched to a gene; V was cut back by 4 bases and J by 5 bases. The germline CDR1 and CDR2 sequences are SGHDN and FVKESK. CDR3 nucleotides: TGTGCCAGCAGCCCAGGGGGCCTCAGGACCGGGGAGCTGTTTTTT. This translates into CASSPGGLRTGELFF.

This clone has only a few counts. J is TRBJ1-5 and V is TRBV6-6; TRBD1 agrees at 7 bases. Per germline, CDR1 MNHNY and CDR2 SVGAGI (reference sequence). The V and J ends lost 0 bases and 10 bases, in that order; junction bases with no gene match: 9. The CDR3 contains 15 residues. CDR3 loop: CASSYSSQGGTPQHF. DNA of the CDR3: TGTGCCAGCAGTTACTCCTCGCAGGGGGGGACTCCCCAGCATTTT.

This clone has just a few counts. The chain is built from TRBV29-1 and TRBJ2-3, with D perhaps TRBD2 (6 bases). Germline V gives CDR1 SQVTM, CDR2 ANQGSEA. There are 17 residues in the CDR3. Trimming stripped 7 bases from V and 2 bases from J, with 25 bases between. The DNA of the CDR3 is TGCAGCGCTACGAGAGGGCGGGCGGAGGGCCCCACAGATACGCAGTATTTT. It encodes CSATRGRAEGPTDTQYF.

This clone came up a few times. The genes are TRBV27 and TRBJ2-1, with 11 bases matching TRBD2. V dropped 0 bases and J dropped 15; count of bases not matched to a gene: 4. The CDR3 loop spans 13 amino acids. Germline loops: CDR1 MNHEY, CDR2 SMNVEV (reference sequence). In nucleotides, the CDR3 is TGTGCCAGCAGTTTATCTAGCGGGAGGGCTGGGTTCTTC. This gives the protein CASSLSSGRAGFF.

The J gene is TRBJ2-5, the V gene TRBV5-1; no firm D call. Deletions cut 0 bases from V and 0 bases from J, with 0 bases between. Germline V CDR1 and CDR2: SGHRS, YFSETQ. CDR3 length: 12 residues. The CDR3 region has the DNA TGCGCCAGCAGCTTGGACCAAGAGACCCAGTACTTC. Its translation is CASSLDQETQYF.

The rearrangement links TRBV4-3 to TRBJ1-2; unclear D gene. Germline values: CDR1 LGHNA, CDR2 YSLEER. This CDR3 has 16 residues. The V end lost 1 base, the J end lost 2 bases, and 14 bases lay between the germline ends. This CDR3 reads CASSQGWPGSNYGYTF. In nucleotides, the CDR3 is TGCGCCAGCAGCCAAGGTTGGCCGGGCTCGAACTATGGCTACACCTTC.

This chain joins TRBV29-1 and TRBJ2-5, with 11 positions matching TRBD1. The end of the DNA is better explained by TRBJ2-7, so the J call may be wrong. The CDR3 sequence is 14 residues long. Per germline, CDR1 SQVTM and CDR2 ANQGSEA. In nucleotides, the CDR3 is TGCAGCGTTTCCGGGACAGGGGGCTCCTACGAGCAGTACTTC. It is translated as CSVSGTGGSYEQYF.

This clone was counted a few times. The chain is built from TRBV9 and TRBJ2-5; D not resolved. V was pared by 3 bases and J by 1 base, with 7 bases between. Germline assignment: CDR1 SGDLS and CDR2 YYNGEE. The CDR3 contains 13 residues. Here the CDR3 DNA reads TGTGCCAGCAGCGGAACAGTCCAAGAGACCCAGTACTTC. Translating it yields CASSGTVQETQYF.

This rearrangement joins TRBV11-2 to TRBJ1-2; 11 nucleotides align to TRBD1. This CDR3 is 16 amino acids long. Looked up from germline, CDR1 is SGHAT and CDR2 is FQNNGV. Trimming at V came to 5 bases and at J to 4 bases, leaving 9 bases not matched to a gene. This CDR3 reads CASSPDRTGGGYGYTF. CDR3 nucleotides: TGTGCCAGCAGCCCGGACCGGACAGGGGGCGGCTATGGCTACACCTTC.

J is TRBJ2-3 and V is TRBV29-1; D is possibly TRBD1 or TRBD2 (5 bases each). This CDR3 has 14 amino acids. Trimming took off 5 bases at V and 0 bases at J, with 12 bases between the two ends. Germline V gene sequence: CDR1 SQVTM, CDR2 ANQGSEA. DNA of the CDR3: TGCAGCGTTCACCGGGGCGGTAGCACAGATACGCAGTATTTT. Protein: CSVHRGGSTDTQYF.

This clone was detected a few times. The chain joins TRBV4-2 to TRBJ1-1; 8 bases fit TRBD1. The junction had 14 bases not matched to a gene; V was cut back by 4 bases and J by 1 base. Per germline, CDR1 LGHNA and CDR2 YNFKEQ. The CDR3 spans 18 residues. CDR3 in amino acids: CASSPLAGTGFGNTEAFF. The CDR3 region has the DNA TGTGCCAGCAGCCCCCTGGCGGGGACAGGCTTTGGGAACACTGAAGCTTTCTTT.

V is TRBV7-9 and J is TRBJ2-1; the D gene is possibly TRBD2 (5 bases). CDR1 is SEHNR and CDR2 is FQNEAQ in the germline V gene (reference sequence). This CDR3 spans 14 amino acids. Trimming pared 1 base from V and 6 bases from J, leaving 10 bases between. CDR3 nucleotide sequence: TGTGCCAGCAGCTTAGGGTCTAGCACCAATGAGCAGTTCTTC. It translates to CASSLGSSTNEQFF.

This clone has a handful of counts. The rearrangement links TRBV9 to TRBJ2-1; 10 nucleotides line up with TRBD2. The CDR3 length is 16 residues. The J segment lost 6 bases and the V segment lost 2 bases, leaving 8 bases of the junction unmatched. CDR1 SGDLS and CDR2 YYNGEE come from the germline V gene. In nucleotides, the CDR3 is TGTGCCAGCAGCGTCTCGGCTAGCGGGAGTCCCAATGAGCAGTTCTTC. This translates into CASSVSASGSPNEQFF.

This rearrangement joins TRBV5-4 to TRBJ2-2; D may be TRBD2 (5 bases). This CDR3 is 15 amino acids long. Trimming removed 0 bases at V and 4 bases at J, with 10 bases between. CDR1 and CDR2 (germline): SGHNT, YYREEE (reference sequence). The CDR3 here is CASSLGRSGTGELFF. CDR3 DNA sequence: TGTGCCAGCAGCTTGGGCAGGAGCGGCACCGGGGAGCTGTTTTTT.

This clone occurred a few times. In nucleotides, the CDR3 is TGTGCCAGCAGTGTCCGACAGGGTTTCTACGAGCAGTACTTC. Its translation is CASSVRQGFYEQYF. The gene calls are TRBV27 and TRBJ2-7; the match to TRBD1 covers 7 bases. Germline CDR1 MNHEY, CDR2 SMNVEV (reference sequence). The V gene end was trimmed by 5 bases and the J gene end by 3 bases; junction bases not matched to a gene: 7. The CDR3 has 14 amino acids.

This chain uses TRBV7-9 with TRBJ2-5; 7 positions agree with TRBD2. The junction had 11 bases not matched to a gene; V was cut back by 3 bases and J by 7 bases. Germline V gene sequence: CDR1 SEHNR, CDR2 FQNEAQ (reference sequence). CDR3 length: 15 amino acids. The CDR3 sequence is CASSFTHQSGVTQYF. The CDR3 region has the DNA TGTGCCAGCAGCTTCACCCACCAGAGCGGGGTGACCCAGTACTTC.

This chain uses TRBV9 with TRBJ2-7, with 12 positions matching TRBD2. V was clipped by 4 bases and J by 5 bases; unmatched bases: 7. The CDR3 runs to 15 residues. The germline gives CDR1 SGDLS, CDR2 YYNGEE. The CDR3 spells CASSSRLAGEHEQYF. The CDR3, as DNA: TGTGCCAGCAGCTCCAGACTAGCGGGAGAGCACGAGCAGTACTTC.

The rearrangement joins TRBV27 to TRBJ2-3, with 10 bases matching TRBD2. Germline V gives CDR1 MNHEY, CDR2 SMNVEV (reference sequence). The CDR3 spans 19 residues. J gave up 5 bases and V 6 bases, and 20 bases lay outside the gene matches. CDR3 region: CASSLSRRGLAGVEDTQYF. The CDR3 DNA reads TGTGCCAGCAGCCTAAGCCGGCGGGGGCTAGCGGGAGTCGAAGATACGCAGTATTTT.

This chain uses TRBV15 with TRBJ2-2, with D unresolved. Germline loops: CDR1 LNHNV, CDR2 YYDKDF (reference sequence). The ends were cut back, 3 bases at V and 6 bases at J, with 17 bases in the middle. This CDR3 region has 16 residues. In DNA form, the CDR3 reads TGTGCCACCAGCAGCCTTTTGGGCCAGCTCGCCGGGGAGCTGTTTTTT. It yields the protein CATSSLLGQLAGELFF.

V gene TRBV29-1 combines with J gene TRBJ1-1, with D perhaps TRBD1 (5 bases). The CDR3 contains 15 residues. The germline V and J ends were trimmed by 0 bases and 4 bases, with 15 bases remaining between them. In germline, CDR1 is SQVTM, CDR2 ANQGSEA. CDR3 in DNA: TGCAGCGTTGAAGATTGGCAGGGTAAGGGCACTGAAGCTTTCTTT. This gives the protein CSVEDWQGKGTEAFF.

V usage is TRBV15 and J usage is TRBJ2-1, with D perhaps matching TRBD1 (5 bases). This CDR3 contains 15 residues. Trimming cost V 4 bases and J 7 bases, with 17 bases left between them. Germline CDR1 reads LNHNV; CDR2 reads YYDKDF (reference sequence). DNA for the CDR3: TGTGCCACCAGCATTGGTCCTGGGGCGCATAATGAGCAGTTCTTC. It encodes CATSIGPGAHNEQFF.

This chain uses TRBV14 with TRBJ1-1, with a weak D call TRBD1 (5 bases). Germline lookup yields CDR1 SGHDN and CDR2 FVKESK. CDR3 length: 15 amino acids. The V end was cut by 4 bases, the J end by 4 bases, with 16 bases between. CDR3 nucleotide sequence: TGTGCCAGCAGCCGATCCGGGACGGGGACCACTGAAGCTTTCTTT. Its translation: CASSRSGTGTTEAFF.

The chain employs TRBV29-1 and TRBJ1-3; a weak D match, TRBD1 (6 bases). V lost 4 bases and J 0 bases, leaving 10 bases between the germline ends. The germline CDR1 and CDR2 sequences are SQVTM and ANQGSEA. The CDR3 is made up of 14 amino acids. Here the CDR3 reads CSVGDRSSGNTIYF. The CDR3 region has the DNA TGCAGCGTTGGCGACAGGAGCTCTGGAAACACCATATATTTT.

Remarks on this clone: Since a much larger clone is just one base distant, this may be a read error. The gene calls are TRBV5-6 and TRBJ2-7; the match to TRBD1 covers 9 bases. CDR1 is SGHDT and CDR2 is YYEEEE in the germline V gene. The CDR3 is made up of 14 amino acids. The J segment lost 2 bases and the V segment lost 2 bases, leaving 2 bases of the junction unmatched. The CDR3 region is CASSFGTGTYEQYF. CDR3 sequence (DNA): TGTGCCAGCAGCTTCGGGACAGGGACCTACGAGCAGTACTTC.

The chain links TRBV4-3 to TRBJ2-1, with a weak D call TRBD2 (6 bases). V lost 3 bases to trimming and J lost 4 bases, with 13 bases between them. Germline CDR1 and CDR2: LGHNA and YSLEER. This CDR3 comprises 15 residues. Here the CDR3 reads CASSQRAGVYNEQFF. The CDR3 DNA reads as TGCGCCAGCAGCCAGCGAGCGGGCGTATACAATGAGCAGTTCTTC.

This clone was seen more than once but under ten times. The genes are TRBV23-1 and TRBJ2-7, with 10 positions matching TRBD1. TRBV23-1 is an ORF, and what it does is uncertain. With V trimmed by 2 bases and J by 4 bases, 8 bases remained unmatched. The CDR3 length is 16 residues. DNA of the CDR3: TGCGCCAGCAGTCAAACCAGGGACAGGGGTACATACGAGCAGTACTTC. Protein: CASSQTRDRGTYEQYF.

The V call is TRBV2, the J call TRBJ2-3; D may be TRBD2 (6 bases). The ends were cut back, 0 bases at V and 2 bases at J, with 18 bases in the middle. CDR3 length equals 18 residues. Per the germline V gene, CDR1 is SNHLY and CDR2 is FYNNEI. The CDR3 spells CASSEALLGTPNTDTQYF. The CDR3 region has the DNA TGTGCCAGCAGTGAAGCGCTATTGGGGACTCCAAACACAGATACGCAGTATTTT.

The chain joins TRBV25-1 to TRBJ2-7; D ambiguous. Germline CDR1 MGHDK, CDR2 SYGVNS. The CDR3 length is 12 residues. The V gene lost 3 bases and the J gene lost 2 bases, with 5 bases spanning the gap. The DNA of the CDR3 is TGTGCCAGCAGTGAGACCACCTACGAGCAGTACTTC. Translating it yields CASSETTYEQYF.

The V gene is TRBV25-1, the J gene TRBJ2-7; 8 positions match TRBD1. The V gene's germline CDR1 is MGHDK and CDR2 SYGVNS. V trimming: 4 bases; J trimming: 3 bases; junction bases outside the gene matches: 2. The CDR3 has 13 residues. The CDR3 is CASSGGTGYEQYF. In DNA form, the CDR3 reads TGTGCCAGCAGTGGTGGGACAGGCTACGAGCAGTACTTC.

The chain links TRBV11-2 to TRBJ2-5; D gene uncertain. CDR3 length equals 10 residues. V lost 4 bases and J lost 9, with 6 bases in between. CDR1 is SGHAT and CDR2 is FQNNGV in the germline V gene. CDR3 coding DNA: TGTGCCAGCAGCTCTGGTCCCCAGTACTTC. It is translated as CASSSGPQYF.